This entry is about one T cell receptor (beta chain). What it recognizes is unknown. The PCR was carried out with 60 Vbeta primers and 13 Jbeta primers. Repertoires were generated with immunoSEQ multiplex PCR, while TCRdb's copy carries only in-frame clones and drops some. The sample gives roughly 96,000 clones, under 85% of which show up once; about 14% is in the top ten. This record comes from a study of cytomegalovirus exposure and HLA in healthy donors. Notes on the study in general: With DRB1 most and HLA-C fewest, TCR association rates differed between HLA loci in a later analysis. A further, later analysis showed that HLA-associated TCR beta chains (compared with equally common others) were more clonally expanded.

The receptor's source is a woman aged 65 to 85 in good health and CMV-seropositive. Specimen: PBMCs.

DNA for the CDR3: TGTGCCAGCAGCAAGGGGAGACAGGGGCTAATGAACACTGAAGCTTTCTTT. Protein sequence: CASSKGRQGLMNTEAFF. The chain has TRBV5-8 and TRBJ1-1; 8 nucleotides align to TRBD1. The CDR3 is 17 amino acids. The trim removed 4 bases at V and 0 bases at J, leaving 11 bases unmatched. The germline V gene has CDR1 SGHTS and CDR2 YDEGEE.